This TCR beta chain comes out of a study of blood T cell repertoires in COVID-19. The CDR3 extends over 16 amino acids. V lost 3 bases, J lost 4 bases, and 6 bases stayed unmatched. Germline V gives CDR1 MGHDK, CDR2 SYGVNS. In the study's own analysis: By means of reference gene primer amplification, nucleated cell counts were estimated. TCRdb's table, derived via immunoSEQ multiplex PCR, lists solely in-frame clones and lacks some. Clone size and the V and J calls come from that table; the DNA yielded D and trimming. The sample gives about 190,000 clones, about 85% of which show up once; approximately 1.1% is in the top ten.

Sequences were obtained from peripheral blood. The sequence was collected from a man in his thirties or forties with acute or convalescent COVID-19. The chain carries TRBV25-1 and TRBJ2-1; 10 bases agree with TRBD1. The CDR3 region is CASSDLTGGHYNEQFF. In nucleotides, the CDR3 is TGTGCCAGCAGTGATCTGACAGGGGGCCATTACAATGAGCAGTTCTTC.